A single sample gave rise to the 21 T cell receptor beta chains below, sequenced in a study of memory CD4+ T cells and cytomegalovirus serostatus. Single viable CD3+CD4+CD8-CD45RO+ cells were sorted as the memory CD4+ T cells. Method: immunoSEQ multiplex PCR; TCRdb's copy keeps in-frame clones and lacks some. The sample consists of 75,000 to 90,000 clones, roughly 80% of them appearing once. Sequencing was performed on memory CD4+ T cells from blood. The receptor set was obtained from an adult in good health and CMV-seronegative.

This chain connects TRBV6-5 to TRBJ2-7; D gene ambiguous. There are 15 residues in the CDR3. V was shortened by 3 bases and J by 2 bases, with 14 bases between the two germline ends. The germline V gene has CDR1 MNHEY and CDR2 SVGAGI. The CDR3 loop reads CASSYLPQGPYEQYF. CDR3 nucleotide sequence: TGTGCCAGCAGTTATCTCCCACAAGGACCCTACGAGCAGTACTTC.

The chain employs TRBV7-8 and TRBJ1-6; no firm D call. Germline CDR1 SGHVS, CDR2 FQNEAQ. V lost 1 base and J lost 12, with 16 bases in between. The CDR3 is made up of 15 amino acids. The CDR3, as DNA: TGTGCCAGCAGCTTAGAGAGAGGCGGCATGGAACCCCTCCACTTT. This translates into CASSLERGGMEPLHF.

The gene calls are TRBV28 and TRBJ1-5; 8 bases map to TRBD1. V lost 6 bases to trimming and J lost 4 bases; unmatched junction nucleotides: 8. Per the germline V gene, CDR1 is MDHEN and CDR2 is SYDVKM. The CDR3 has 15 amino acids. CDR3 DNA: TGTGCCAGCAGCCCGATGCGACAGGGGAATCAGCCCCAGCATTTT. Its protein is CASSPMRQGNQPQHF.

This sequence joins TRBV28 and TRBJ2-7; 10 positions agree with TRBD1. J gave up 6 bases and V 3 bases, and 8 bases lay outside the gene matches. In germline, CDR1 is MDHEN, CDR2 SYDVKM. The CDR3 consists of 15 residues. CDR3 nucleotide sequence: TGTGCCAGCAGTTTTAGGACAGGGGGTGTCCTCGAGCAGTACTTC. Translated: CASSFRTGGVLEQYF. Full variable domain (missing parts from reference TRBV28 and TRBJ2-7): DVKVTQSSRYLVKRTGEKVFLECVQDMDHENMFWYRQDPGLGLRLIYFSYDVKMKEKGDIPEGYSVSREKKERFSLILESASTNQTSMYLCASSFRTGGVLEQYFGPGTRLTVT.

CDR3: CASSTGGPWGYTF. For the CDR3, the DNA is TGTGCCAGCAGCACAGGGGGACCCTGGGGCTACACCTTC. The genes are TRBV7-9 and TRBJ1-2; TRBD1 matches at 8 bases. This CDR3 is built from 13 residues. The ends lost 5 bases at V and 8 bases at J; junction bases unmatched: 7. Germline values: CDR1 SEHNR, CDR2 FQNEAQ (reference sequence).

This chain connects TRBV5-1 to TRBJ1-2; 9 nucleotides line up with TRBD1. Trimming cost V 4 bases and J 4 bases; bases outside gene matches: 5. There are 14 residues in the CDR3. The germline V gene encodes CDR1 SGHRS and CDR2 YFSETQ. DNA of the CDR3: TGCGCCAGCAGCAGGGAACAGGGGGCCTATGGCTACACCTTC. Amino acids: CASSREQGAYGYTF.

This chain uses TRBV7-9 with TRBJ2-1; 8 bases agree with TRBD2. J was trimmed by 4 bases and V by 2 bases; bases with no gene match: 7. Germline V gene sequence: CDR1 SEHNR, CDR2 FQNEAQ (reference sequence). The CDR3 has 16 amino acids. CDR3 DNA: TGTGCCAGCAGCTTATTCAGAGCGGGGGCATACAATGAGCAGTTCTTC. The encoded protein is CASSLFRAGAYNEQFF.

The genes are TRBV19 and TRBJ1-5; no firm D call. The CDR3 contains 12 residues. V lost 6 bases, J lost 2 bases, and 5 bases lay in between. Germline V gene lookup returns CDR1 LNHDA and CDR2 SQIVND (reference sequence). CDR3 sequence reads: CASREGNQPQHF. CDR3 bases: TGTGCCAGTAGGGAGGGCAATCAGCCCCAGCATTTT.

This clone showed up just once. The CDR3: CASSTAGNSYGYTF. CDR3 nucleotide sequence: TGTGCCAGCAGTACAGCAGGGAACTCGTATGGCTACACCTTC. The rearrangement uses TRBV27 and TRBJ1-2; a possible D gene is TRBD1 (5 bases). CDR1 MNHEY and CDR2 SMNVEV come from the germline V gene (reference sequence). Trimming left V 5 bases short and J 5 bases short, with 15 bases between. This CDR3 has 14 amino acids.

On this clone: At the DNA level, this CDR3 is encoded by other sequences in the same sample as well. As DNA, the CDR3 is TGTGCCAGCAGCCCCGGGACAGTCAATGAAAAACTGTTTTTT. It translates to CASSPGTVNEKLFF. The rearrangement links TRBV7-9 to TRBJ1-4; 7 bases match TRBD1. This CDR3 contains 14 residues. The germline V gene encodes CDR1 SEHNR and CDR2 FQNEAQ (reference sequence). V shed 5 bases and J 5 bases; nucleotides not matched to a gene: 5.

The gene calls are TRBV28 and TRBJ1-4; D is possibly TRBD1 (5 bases). The CDR3 is made up of 14 amino acids. The V gene's germline CDR1 is MDHEN and CDR2 SYDVKM. Trimming shortened V by 5 bases and J by 4 bases, and 11 bases separated the two germline ends. The CDR3 sequence is CASSQRGFNEKLFF. Written as DNA, the CDR3 is TGTGCCAGCAGTCAACGGGGCTTTAATGAAAAACTGTTTTTT.

The chain recombines TRBV15 with TRBJ2-3; D is unresolved. Germline V gene data show CDR1 as LNHNV and CDR2 as YYDKDF (reference sequence). Deletions cut 4 bases from V and 4 bases from J, with 0 bases between. This CDR3 region has 10 residues. CDR3 nucleotide sequence: TGTGCCACCAGCACAGATACGCAGTATTTT. Its translation is CATSTDTQYF.

V gene TRBV6-1 combines with J gene TRBJ2-4, with D perhaps TRBD2 (6 bases). Trimming took 5 bases from V and 4 from J, leaving 12 bases between them. CDR3 length: 14 residues. CDR1 is MNHNS, CDR2 SASEGT, per germline. CDR3 DNA sequence: TGTGCCAGCAGTCTCCTCCGGGAGAAAAACATTCAGTACTTC. This codes for CASSLLREKNIQYF.

This clone was seen only a few times. The CDR3 region is CATKVQGAHGQYF. DNA of the CDR3: TGTGCCACAAAGGTACAGGGGGCGCACGGGCAGTACTTC. The V call is TRBV19, the J call TRBJ2-7; 9 nucleotides match TRBD1. The germline CDR1 and CDR2 sequences are LNHDA and SQIVND (reference sequence). Germline trimming cut 10 bases from V and 9 bases from J; bases unmatched to any gene: 13. The CDR3 spans 13 residues.

The gene calls are TRBV2 and TRBJ1-2; D may be TRBD1 (5 bases). Per the germline V gene, CDR1 is SNHLY and CDR2 is FYNNEI. The CDR3 is made up of 15 amino acids. V lost 6 bases, J lost 5 bases, and 19 bases lay in between. CDR3 sequence: CASRAPTRGGYGYTF. The CDR3 DNA follows: TGTGCCAGCAGGGCCCCCACGCGGGGGGGATATGGCTACACCTTC.

The gene calls are TRBV30 and TRBJ1-6, with TRBD1 matching over 7 bases. Germline V gene data show CDR1 as GTSNPN and CDR2 as SVGIG (reference sequence). After removal of 2 bases from V and 10 bases from J, the junction contained 5 bases not matched to a gene. The length of the CDR3 is 13 residues. CDR3 loop: CAWSQGEYSPLHF. CDR3 nucleotides: TGTGCCTGGAGTCAGGGGGAATACTCACCCCTCCACTTT. Full variable domain (rest looked up from reference TRBV30 and TRBJ1-6): SQTIHQWPATLVQPVGSPLSLECTVEGTSNPNLYWYRQAAGRGLQLLFYSVGIGQISSEVPQNLSASRPQDRQFILSSKKLLLSDSGFYLCAWSQGEYSPLHFGNGTRLTVT.

The V gene is TRBV5-5, the J gene TRBJ2-7; 8 nucleotides align to TRBD2. Unmatched junction bases numbered 7, after V lost 6 bases and J lost 2 bases. The CDR3 totals 14 residues. Per the germline V gene, CDR1 is SGHKS and CDR2 is YYEKEE (reference sequence). The CDR3 DNA reads TGTGCCAGCAACGGGGGGGGCGCGCCCTACGAGCAGTACTTC. Translation: CASNGGGAPYEQYF.

This clone was recorded a few times. The chain couples TRBV7-2 to TRBJ1-4; a possible D gene is TRBD1 (5 bases). V shed 5 bases and J shed 3 bases, with 7 bases lying between them. The CDR3 runs to 13 residues. Germline CDR1 SGHTA, CDR2 FQGNSA. The CDR3 loop reads CASSRGANEKLFF. Here the CDR3 DNA reads TGTGCCAGCAGCCGAGGGGCTAATGAAAAACTGTTTTTT.

DNA of the CDR3: TGCGCCAGCAGCTACGGACTAGCGAACGACGAGCAGTACTTC. It is translated as CASSYGLANDEQYF. The chain links TRBV5-1 to TRBJ2-7, with 9 bases lining up with TRBD2. V was clipped by 3 bases and J by 5 bases; unmatched bases: 6. Germline V lookup: CDR1 SGHRS, CDR2 YFSETQ. This CDR3 has 14 residues.

The chain recombines TRBV15 with TRBJ2-3; no clear D gene. Germline-derived CDR1 and CDR2 are LNHNV and YYDKDF (reference sequence). The CDR3 is 14 residues long. V lost 2 bases and J 2 bases, leaving 8 bases between the germline ends. The CDR3 nucleotides are TGTGCCACCAGCAGAAGTGGTTACACAGATACGCAGTATTTT. Translation gives CATSRSGYTDTQYF.

This chain joins TRBV21-1 and TRBJ2-4; the table's D call, TRBD2, has no DNA check behind it. TRBV21-1 is shown as a pseudogene. CDR3 length: 17 amino acids. CDR3 DNA: TGTGCCAGCAGCAAAGAGGGCCCTCTCGGGGGCAAAAACATTCAGTACTTC. Its translation: CASSKEGPLGGKNIQYF.